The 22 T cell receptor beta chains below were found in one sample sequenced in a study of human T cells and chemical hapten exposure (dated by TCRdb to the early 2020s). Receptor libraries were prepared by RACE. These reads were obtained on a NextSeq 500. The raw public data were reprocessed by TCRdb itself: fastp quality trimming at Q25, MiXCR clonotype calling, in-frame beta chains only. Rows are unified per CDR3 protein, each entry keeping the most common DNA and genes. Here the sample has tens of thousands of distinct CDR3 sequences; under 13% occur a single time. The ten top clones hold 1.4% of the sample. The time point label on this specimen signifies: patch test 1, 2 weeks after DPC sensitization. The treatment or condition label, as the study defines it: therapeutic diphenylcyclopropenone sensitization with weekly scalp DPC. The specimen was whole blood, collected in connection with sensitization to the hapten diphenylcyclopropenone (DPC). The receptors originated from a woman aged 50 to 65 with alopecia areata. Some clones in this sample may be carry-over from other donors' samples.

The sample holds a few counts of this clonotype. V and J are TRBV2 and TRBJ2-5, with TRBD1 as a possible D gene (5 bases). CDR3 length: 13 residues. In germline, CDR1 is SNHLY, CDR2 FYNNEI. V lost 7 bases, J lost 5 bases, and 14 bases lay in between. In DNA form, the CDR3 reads TGTGCCAGCATGGGGCCGGTTGAGGAGACCCAGTACTTC. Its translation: CASMGPVEETQYF.

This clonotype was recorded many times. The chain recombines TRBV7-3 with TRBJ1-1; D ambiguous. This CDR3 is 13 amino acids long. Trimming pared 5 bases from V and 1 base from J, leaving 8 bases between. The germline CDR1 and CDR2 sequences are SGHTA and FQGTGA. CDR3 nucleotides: TGTGCCAGCAGCAGATTTAGGAACACTGAAGCTTTCTTT. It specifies CASSRFRNTEAFF. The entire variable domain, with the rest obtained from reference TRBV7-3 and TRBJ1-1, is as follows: GAGVSQTPSNKVTEKGKYVELRCDPISGHTALYWYRQSLGQGPEFLIYFQGTGAADDSGLPNDRFFAVRPEGSVSTLKIQRTERGDSAVYLCASSRFRNTEAFFGQGTRLTVV.

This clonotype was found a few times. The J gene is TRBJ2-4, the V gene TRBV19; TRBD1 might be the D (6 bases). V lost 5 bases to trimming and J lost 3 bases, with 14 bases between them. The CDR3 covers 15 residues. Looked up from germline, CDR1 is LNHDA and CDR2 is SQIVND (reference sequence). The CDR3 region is CASSEDSKVKNIQYF. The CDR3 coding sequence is TGTGCCAGTAGTGAGGACAGCAAGGTCAAAAACATTCAGTACTTC.

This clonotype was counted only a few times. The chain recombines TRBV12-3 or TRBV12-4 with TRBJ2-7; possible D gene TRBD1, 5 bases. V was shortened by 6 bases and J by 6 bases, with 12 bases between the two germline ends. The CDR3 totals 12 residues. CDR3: CASSYTGPEQYF. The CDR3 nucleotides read TGTGCCAGCAGCTATACAGGACCCGAGCAGTACTTC.

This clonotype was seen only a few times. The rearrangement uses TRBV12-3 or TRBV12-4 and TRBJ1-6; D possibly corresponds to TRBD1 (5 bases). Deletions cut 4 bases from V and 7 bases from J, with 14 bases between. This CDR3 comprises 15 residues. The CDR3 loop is CASSSLTEGNSPLHF. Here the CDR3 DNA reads TGTGCCAGCAGTTCGTTGACAGAGGGGAATTCACCCCTCCACTTT.

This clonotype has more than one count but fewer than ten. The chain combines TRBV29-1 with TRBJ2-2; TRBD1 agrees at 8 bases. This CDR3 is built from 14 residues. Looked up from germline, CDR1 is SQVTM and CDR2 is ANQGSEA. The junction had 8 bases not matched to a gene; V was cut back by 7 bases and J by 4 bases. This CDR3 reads CSAARQGSTGELFF. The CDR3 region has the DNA TGCAGCGCCGCGAGACAGGGGTCCACCGGGGAGCTGTTTTTT.

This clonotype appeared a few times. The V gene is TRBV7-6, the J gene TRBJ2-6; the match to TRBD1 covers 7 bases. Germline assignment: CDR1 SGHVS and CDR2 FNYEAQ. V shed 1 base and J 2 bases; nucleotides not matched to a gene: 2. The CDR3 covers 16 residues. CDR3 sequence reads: CASSLEGGTGANVLTF. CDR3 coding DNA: TGTGCCAGCAGCTTAGAAGGGGGCACTGGGGCCAACGTCCTGACTTTC.

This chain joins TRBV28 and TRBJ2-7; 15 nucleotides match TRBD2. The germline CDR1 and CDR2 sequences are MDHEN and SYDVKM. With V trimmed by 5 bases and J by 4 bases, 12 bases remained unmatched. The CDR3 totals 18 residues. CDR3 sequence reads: CASSPTLGGTSGRYEQYF. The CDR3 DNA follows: TGTGCCAGCAGTCCAACGTTGGGGGGGACTAGCGGGAGGTACGAGCAGTACTTC.

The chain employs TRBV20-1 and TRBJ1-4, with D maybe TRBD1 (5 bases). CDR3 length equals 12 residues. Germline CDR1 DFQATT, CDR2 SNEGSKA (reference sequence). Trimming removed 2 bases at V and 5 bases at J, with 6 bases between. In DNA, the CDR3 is TGCAGTGCTAGAAGGGGCAATGAAAAACTGTTTTTT. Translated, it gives CSARRGNEKLFF.

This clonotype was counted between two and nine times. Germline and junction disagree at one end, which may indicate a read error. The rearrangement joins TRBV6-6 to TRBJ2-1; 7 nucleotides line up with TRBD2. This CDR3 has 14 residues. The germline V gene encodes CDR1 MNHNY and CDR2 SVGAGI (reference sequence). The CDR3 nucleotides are TGTGCCAGCAGCCCCGGGGGGTCCTCCAATGAGCAGTTCTTC. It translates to CASSPGGSSNEQFF.

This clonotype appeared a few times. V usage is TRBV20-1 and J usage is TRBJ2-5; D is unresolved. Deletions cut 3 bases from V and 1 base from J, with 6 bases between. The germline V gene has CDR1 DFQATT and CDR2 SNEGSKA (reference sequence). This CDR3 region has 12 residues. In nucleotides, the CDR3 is TGCAGTGCTAGCTGGGGCCAAGAGACCCAGTACTTC. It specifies CSASWGQETQYF.

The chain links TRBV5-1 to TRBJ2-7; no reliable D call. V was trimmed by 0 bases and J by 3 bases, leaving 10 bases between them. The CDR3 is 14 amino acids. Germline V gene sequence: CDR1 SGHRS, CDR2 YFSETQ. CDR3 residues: CASSLAGPIYEQYF. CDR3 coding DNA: TGCGCCAGCAGCTTGGCAGGCCCTATCTACGAGCAGTACTTC.

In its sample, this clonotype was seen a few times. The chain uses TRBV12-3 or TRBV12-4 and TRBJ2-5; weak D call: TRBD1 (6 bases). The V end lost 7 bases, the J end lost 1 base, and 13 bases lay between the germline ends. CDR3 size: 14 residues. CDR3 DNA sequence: TGTGCCAGCAACATGGTGGGGGCCCAAGAGACCCAGTACTTC. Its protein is CASNMVGAQETQYF.

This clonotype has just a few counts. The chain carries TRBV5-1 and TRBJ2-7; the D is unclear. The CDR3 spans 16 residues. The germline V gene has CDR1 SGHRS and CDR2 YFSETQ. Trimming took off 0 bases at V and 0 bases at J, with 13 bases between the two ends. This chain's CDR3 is CASSLAVKGASYEQYF. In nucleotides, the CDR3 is TGCGCCAGCAGCTTGGCCGTGAAAGGCGCCTCCTACGAGCAGTACTTC. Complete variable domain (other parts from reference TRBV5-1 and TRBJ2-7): KAGVTQTPRYLIKTRGQQVTLSCSPISGHRSVSWYQQTPGQGLQFLFEYFSETQRNKGNFPGRFSGRQFSNSRSEMNVSTLELGDSALYLCASSLAVKGASYEQYFGPGTRLTVT.

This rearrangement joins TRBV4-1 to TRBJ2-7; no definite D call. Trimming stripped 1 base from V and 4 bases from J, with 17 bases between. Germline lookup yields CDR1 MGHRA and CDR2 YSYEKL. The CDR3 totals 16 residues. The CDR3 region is CASSQAMIGGAYEQYF. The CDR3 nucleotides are TGCGCCAGCAGCCAAGCCATGATTGGCGGCGCTTACGAGCAGTACTTC.

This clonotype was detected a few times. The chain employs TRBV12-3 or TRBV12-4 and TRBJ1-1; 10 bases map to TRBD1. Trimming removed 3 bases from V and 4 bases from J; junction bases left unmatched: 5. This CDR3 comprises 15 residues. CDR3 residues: CASSFDRTGGTEAFF. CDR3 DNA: TGTGCCAGCAGTTTTGATCGGACAGGGGGCACTGAAGCTTTCTTT.

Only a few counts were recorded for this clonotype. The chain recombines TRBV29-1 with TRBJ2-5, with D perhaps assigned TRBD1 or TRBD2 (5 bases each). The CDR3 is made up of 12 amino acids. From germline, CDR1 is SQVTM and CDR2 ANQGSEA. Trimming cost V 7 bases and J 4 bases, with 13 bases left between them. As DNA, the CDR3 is TGCAGCGGCCGGGACCGGCGAGAGACCCAGTACTTC. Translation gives CSGRDRRETQYF.

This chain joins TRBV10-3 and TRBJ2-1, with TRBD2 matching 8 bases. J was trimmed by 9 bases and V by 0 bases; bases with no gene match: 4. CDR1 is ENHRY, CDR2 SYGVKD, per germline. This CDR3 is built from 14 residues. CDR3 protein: CAISESGRASEQFF. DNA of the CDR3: TGTGCCATCAGTGAGTCCGGGAGGGCCAGTGAGCAGTTCTTC.

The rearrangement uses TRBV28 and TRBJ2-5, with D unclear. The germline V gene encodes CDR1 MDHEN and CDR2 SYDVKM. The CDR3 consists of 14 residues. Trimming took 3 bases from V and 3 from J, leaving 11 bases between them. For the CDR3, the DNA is TGTGCCAGCAGTTTTAGGTCGGGTAAAGAGACCCAGTACTTC. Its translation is CASSFRSGKETQYF. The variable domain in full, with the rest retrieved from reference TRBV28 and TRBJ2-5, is DVKVTQSSRYLVKRTGEKVFLECVQDMDHENMFWYRQDPGLGLRLIYFSYDVKMKEKGDIPEGYSVSREKKERFSLILESASTNQTSMYLCASSFRSGKETQYFGPGTRLLVL.

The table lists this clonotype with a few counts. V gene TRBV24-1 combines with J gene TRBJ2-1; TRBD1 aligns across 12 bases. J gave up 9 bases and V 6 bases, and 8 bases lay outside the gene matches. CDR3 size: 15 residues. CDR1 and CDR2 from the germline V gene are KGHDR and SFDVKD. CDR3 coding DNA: TGTGCCACCAGTCCACAAGGGACAGGGGGCACTGAGCAGTTCTTC. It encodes CATSPQGTGGTEQFF.

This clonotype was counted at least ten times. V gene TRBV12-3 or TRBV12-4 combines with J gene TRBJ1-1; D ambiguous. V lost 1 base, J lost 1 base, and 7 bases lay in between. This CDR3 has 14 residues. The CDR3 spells CASSLGISNTEAFF. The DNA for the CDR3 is TGTGCCAGCAGTTTAGGGATTTCGAACACTGAAGCTTTCTTT.

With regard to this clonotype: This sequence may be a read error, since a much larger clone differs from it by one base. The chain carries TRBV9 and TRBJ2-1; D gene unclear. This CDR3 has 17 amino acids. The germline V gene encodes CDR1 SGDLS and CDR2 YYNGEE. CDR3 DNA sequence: TGTGTCAGCAGCGTAGTAGGACGCATTAGCTCCTACAATGAGCAGTTCTTC. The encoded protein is CVSSVVGRISSYNEQFF.